Shown below are 21 T cell receptor beta chains from a single sample sequenced in a study of cytomegalovirus exposure and HLA in healthy donors. The PCR employed 60 Vbeta primers together with 13 Jbeta primers. Measured with immunoSEQ multiplex PCR; TCRdb has only the in-frame clones, and not every one. The table lists approximately 160,000 clones, 77% of them singletons, with 1.2% to 1.5% in the top ten. The specimen was PBMCs. The source of these receptors is a woman under 40 in good health and CMV-seropositive.

This chain connects TRBV29-1 to TRBJ1-4; 7 positions match TRBD1. CDR1 is SQVTM, CDR2 ANQGSEA, per germline. The length of the CDR3 is 15 residues. V lost 4 bases to trimming and J lost 4 bases; unmatched junction nucleotides: 9. CDR3 sequence reads: CSVAKGTVRNEKLFF. CDR3 coding DNA: TGCAGCGTTGCTAAGGGGACAGTACGTAATGAAAAACTGTTTTTT.

The chain links TRBV7-8 to TRBJ2-3; the D is unclear. V was shortened by 1 base and J by 0 bases, with 8 bases between the two germline ends. Germline loops: CDR1 SGHVS, CDR2 FQNEAQ. The CDR3 sequence is 15 residues long. CDR3 bases: TGTGCCAGCAGCTTAGGAGAAACTAGCACAGATACGCAGTATTTT. This codes for CASSLGETSTDTQYF.

The genes are TRBV4-2 and TRBJ2-1; 9 nucleotides align to TRBD1. The CDR3 has 16 amino acids. Germline CDR1 LGHNA, CDR2 YNFKEQ. V shed 4 bases and J 6 bases; nucleotides not matched to a gene: 10. CDR3 nucleotide sequence: TGTGCCAGCAGCCTGGGGACAGGGCGGGAACTCAATGAGCAGTTCTTC. It translates to CASSLGTGRELNEQFF.

This clone was counted between two and nine times. The rearrangement joins TRBV6-5 to TRBJ2-1, with D possibly TRBD1 on 6 matching bases. Germline V gives CDR1 MNHEY, CDR2 SVGAGI. The CDR3 has 13 residues. Trimming shortened V by 8 bases and J by 3 bases, and 11 bases separated the two germline ends. Written as DNA, the CDR3 is TGTGCCAGCGGACAGACTAACTACAATGAGCAGTTCTTC. Translation gives CASGQTNYNEQFF.

The chain uses TRBV7-2 and TRBJ2-7, with TRBD2 matching over 8 bases. The CDR3 is made up of 17 amino acids. Germline loops: CDR1 SGHTA, CDR2 FQGNSA. Trimming cost V 5 bases and J 3 bases; bases outside gene matches: 15. DNA for the CDR3: TGTGCCAGCAGCCCCAAGCACAGCGGGGGATCCCTCTACGAGCAGTACTTC. Translation: CASSPKHSGGSLYEQYF. Complete variable domain (other parts from reference TRBV7-2 and TRBJ2-7): GAGVSQSPSNKVTEKGKDVELRCDPISGHTALYWYRQSLGQGLEFLIYFQGNSAPDKSGLPSDRFSAERTGGSVSTLTIQRTQQEDSAVYLCASSPKHSGGSLYEQYFGPGTRLTVT.

CDR3 in amino acids: CASSVEAGVGGYTF. The CDR3 DNA reads as TGTGCCAGCAGCGTAGAGGCAGGGGTGGGGGGCTACACCTTC. The chain joins TRBV9 to TRBJ1-2; perhaps TRBD1 as D (6 bases). The CDR3 covers 14 residues. Germline V lookup: CDR1 SGDLS, CDR2 YYNGEE. V shed 0 bases and J shed 8 bases, with 14 bases lying between them.

The rearrangement uses TRBV27 and TRBJ2-3; 12 bases fit TRBD2. Germline CDR1 and CDR2: MNHEY and SMNVEV (reference sequence). Trimming cost V 5 bases and J 6 bases; bases outside gene matches: 6. This CDR3 spans 15 amino acids. The CDR3 region has the DNA TGTGCCAGCAGTCTGGGGACTAGCGGGTTTGATACGCAGTATTTT. Translating it yields CASSLGTSGFDTQYF.

This clone was observed once. The chain uses TRBV28 and TRBJ2-1, with D possibly being TRBD2 (5 bases). The germline gives CDR1 MDHEN, CDR2 SYDVKM. CDR3 length: 18 amino acids. V lost 6 bases, J lost 1 base, and 22 bases lay in between. In DNA, the CDR3 is TGTGCCAGCAGCCTGGATAGCGTACTCTACCTTTCCTACAATGAGCAGTTCTTC. Its translation: CASSLDSVLYLSYNEQFF.

This rearrangement joins TRBV27 to TRBJ2-7; D is undetermined. Germline CDR1 and CDR2: MNHEY and SMNVEV (reference sequence). Trimming stripped 3 bases from V and 0 bases from J, with 9 bases between. The CDR3 is 14 amino acids. CDR3 coding DNA: TGTGCCAGCAGTTTGTCCGGTACCTCCTACGAGCAGTACTTC. Protein: CASSLSGTSYEQYF.

The V and J genes are TRBV19 and TRBJ2-7; no reliable D call. Trimming stripped 1 base from V and 3 bases from J, with 10 bases between. CDR1 LNHDA and CDR2 SQIVND come from the germline V gene (reference sequence). CDR3 length: 14 amino acids. The CDR3 reads CASSIGDSVYEQYF. CDR3 bases: TGTGCCAGTAGTATAGGCGACTCGGTCTACGAGCAGTACTTC.

The chain is built from TRBV2 and TRBJ2-7; TRBD1 matches at 8 bases. The CDR3 spans 14 residues. Germline lookup yields CDR1 SNHLY and CDR2 FYNNEI. J was trimmed by 7 bases and V by 5 bases; bases with no gene match: 10. The CDR3 DNA is TGTGCCAGCAGTCCCGACAGGGGTCCCCGAGAGCAGTACTTC. Translation gives CASSPDRGPREQYF. The whole variable domain, filled in from reference TRBV2 and TRBJ2-7, reads EPEVTQTPSHQVTQMGQEVILRCVPISNHLYFYWYRQILGQKVEFLVSFYNNEISEKSEIFDDQFSVERPDGSNFTLKIRSTKLEDSAMYFCASSPDRGPREQYFGPGTRLTVT.

V and J are TRBV6-5 and TRBJ2-7; TRBD2 matches at 9 bases. In germline, CDR1 is MNHEY, CDR2 SVGAGI. V lost 2 bases and J lost 3; bases outside the gene matches: 5. This CDR3 region has 15 residues. The CDR3 reads CASSYVVAGDYEQYF. The DNA of the CDR3 is TGTGCCAGCAGTTACGTCGTAGCGGGAGACTACGAGCAGTACTTC.

The chain employs TRBV13 and TRBJ2-7; D is perhaps TRBD2 (6 bases). Germline V gene lookup returns CDR1 PRHDT and CDR2 FYEKMQ (reference sequence). The CDR3 contains 12 residues. V gave up 5 bases and J gave up 5 bases, with 10 bases separating them. CDR3 amino acids: CASSQDYNEQYF. CDR3 nucleotides: TGTGCCAGCAGCCAGGACTACAACGAGCAGTACTTC. The full variable domain, completed using reference TRBV13 and TRBJ2-7, is AAGVIQSPRHLIKEKRETATLKCYPIPRHDTVYWYQQGPGQDPQFLISFYEKMQSDKGSIPDRFSAQQFSDYHSELNMSSLELGDSALYFCASSQDYNEQYFGPGTRLTVT.

V and J are TRBV6-5 and TRBJ1-5; 11 nucleotides align to TRBD1. V trimming: 6 bases; J trimming: 7 bases; junction bases outside the gene matches: 8. This CDR3 has 15 amino acids. CDR1 and CDR2 (germline): MNHEY, SVGAGI. The CDR3 region has the DNA TGTGCCAGCAGCTCCGGGACAGGGGGGACGCAGCCCCAGCATTTT. The encoded protein is CASSSGTGGTQPQHF.

This sequence joins TRBV5-8 and TRBJ1-4; D may be TRBD1 (6 bases). The CDR3 has 15 residues. Trimming pared 3 bases from V and 0 bases from J, leaving 9 bases between. The germline V gene has CDR1 SGHTS and CDR2 YDEGEE. CDR3 loop: CASSYGQPTNEKLFF. CDR3 nucleotide sequence: TGTGCCAGCAGCTACGGACAGCCAACTAATGAAAAACTGTTTTTT.

As DNA, the CDR3 is TGTGCCAGCAGCCCCGGGACAACCACAGATACGCAGTATTTT. Translated: CASSPGTTTDTQYF. This chain links TRBV11-3 with TRBJ2-3, with D perhaps TRBD1 (6 bases). Germline V lookup: CDR1 SGHNT, CDR2 YENEEA. The CDR3 sequence is 14 residues long. V was pared by 5 bases and J by 2 bases, with 11 bases between.

The chain couples TRBV9 to TRBJ2-5; 11 nucleotides agree with TRBD2. V lost 3 bases to trimming and J lost 4 bases; unmatched junction nucleotides: 14. Germline CDR1 is SGDLS and CDR2 is YYNGEE. The CDR3 totals 18 residues. CDR3: CASSAPLAGGPTRETQYF. The CDR3 DNA sequence: TGTGCCAGCAGCGCTCCTTTAGCGGGAGGGCCCACACGAGAGACCCAGTACTTC.

The chain is built from TRBV7-6 and TRBJ2-7, with TRBD2 matching over 14 bases. CDR1 is SGHVS, CDR2 FNYEAQ, per germline. The CDR3 consists of 16 residues. Unmatched junction bases numbered 6, after V lost 2 bases and J lost 6 bases. This chain's CDR3 is CASSLPGLAGDREQYF. Written as DNA, the CDR3 is TGTGCCAGCAGCTTACCGGGACTAGCGGGAGATCGCGAGCAGTACTTC.

V usage is TRBV6-1 and J usage is TRBJ1-5; TRBD1 agrees at 12 bases. The CDR3 has 15 amino acids. V shed 6 bases and J 6 bases; nucleotides not matched to a gene: 6. The germline CDR1 and CDR2 sequences are MNHNS and SASEGT. CDR3 amino acids: CASRGDRGLGQPQHF. For the CDR3, the DNA is TGTGCCAGCAGGGGGGACAGGGGGCTGGGTCAGCCCCAGCATTTT.

The chain combines TRBV28 with TRBJ1-1; TRBD1 matches at 8 bases. The V segment lost 5 bases and the J segment 5 bases; nucleotides outside the gene matches: 4. Germline-derived CDR1 and CDR2 are MDHEN and SYDVKM. This CDR3 contains 13 residues. CDR3 bases: TGTGCCAGCAGTCCCCAGGGGGCGACTGAAGCTTTCTTT. Protein sequence: CASSPQGATEAFF.

A few counts support this clone. The sample carries other DNA sequences with the same CDR3. This chain uses TRBV6-1 with TRBJ2-5, with D perhaps TRBD2 (7 bases). V was trimmed by 8 bases and J by 4 bases, leaving 14 bases between them. Germline values: CDR1 MNHNS, CDR2 SASEGT. The CDR3 is 13 amino acids. The CDR3 DNA follows: TGTGCCAGCGAAGGGGGGGGATTAGAGACCCAGTACTTC. Its protein is CASEGGGLETQYF.